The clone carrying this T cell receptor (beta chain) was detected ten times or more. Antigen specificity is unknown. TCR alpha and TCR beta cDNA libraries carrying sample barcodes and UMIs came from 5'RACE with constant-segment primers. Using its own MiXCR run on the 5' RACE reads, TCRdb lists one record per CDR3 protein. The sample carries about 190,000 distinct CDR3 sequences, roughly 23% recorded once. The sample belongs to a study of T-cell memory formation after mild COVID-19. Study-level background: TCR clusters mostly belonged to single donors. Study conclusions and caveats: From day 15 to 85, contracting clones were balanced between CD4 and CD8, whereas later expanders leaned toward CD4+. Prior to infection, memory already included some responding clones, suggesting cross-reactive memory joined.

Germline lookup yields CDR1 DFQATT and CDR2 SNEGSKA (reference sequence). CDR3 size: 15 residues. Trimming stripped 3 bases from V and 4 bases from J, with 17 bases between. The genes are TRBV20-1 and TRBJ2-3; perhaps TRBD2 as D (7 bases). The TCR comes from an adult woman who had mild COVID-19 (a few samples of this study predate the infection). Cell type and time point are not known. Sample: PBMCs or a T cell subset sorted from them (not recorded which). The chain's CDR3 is CSASRGRAGSDTQYF. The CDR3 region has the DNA TGCAGTGCTAGTAGGGGGAGGGCCGGTTCAGATACGCAGTATTTT.